The 25 T cell receptor beta chains in this list originate from one sample, sequenced in a study of shared clonotypes between healthy human individuals. The assay was immunoSEQ multiplex PCR, and TCRdb's table has in-frame clones only and misses some. The sample holds some 1 million clones, 65% to 75% seen once. The sequenced material came from memory CD4+ T cells sorted from blood. As to subset: CD45RA-negative fraction. Source of these receptors: a man aged 18-30 years in good health.

Worth noting for this clone: This specimen includes other DNA sequences encoding the same CDR3. The chain couples TRBV6-1 to TRBJ1-1; D is undetermined. CDR1 and CDR2 (germline): MNHNS, SASEGT. CDR3 length equals 13 residues. The V gene lost 4 bases and the J gene lost 5 bases, with 11 bases spanning the gap. This CDR3 is CASSVAGGTEAFF. Here the CDR3 DNA reads TGTGCCAGCAGTGTTGCAGGTGGGACTGAAGCTTTCTTT.

The chain uses TRBV6-4 and TRBJ2-3, with TRBD2 matching 9 bases. V trimming: 5 bases; J trimming: 1 base; junction bases outside the gene matches: 1. The length of the CDR3 is 14 residues. Per the germline V gene, CDR1 is MRHNA and CDR2 is SNTAGT. CDR3 residues: CASSSSGGTDTQYF. CDR3 nucleotides: TGTGCCAGCAGTTCTAGCGGGGGCACAGATACGCAGTATTTT.

Points on this clone: This specimen includes other DNA sequences encoding the same CDR3. The chain couples TRBV9 to TRBJ2-5; 10 positions agree with TRBD2. In germline, CDR1 is SGDLS, CDR2 YYNGEE. Trimming took 4 bases from V and 1 from J; bases not matched to a gene: 7. The CDR3 loop spans 16 amino acids. The CDR3 is CASSPGLAGVQETQYF. CDR3 coding DNA: TGTGCCAGCAGCCCCGGTCTAGCGGGGGTCCAAGAGACCCAGTACTTC.

The chain carries TRBV7-6 and TRBJ2-3, with 9 bases fitting TRBD1. The CDR3 contains 16 residues. The germline V gene has CDR1 SGHVS and CDR2 FNYEAQ. The V gene end was trimmed by 5 bases and the J gene end by 2 bases; junction bases not matched to a gene: 8. The CDR3 loop is CASSPMGQGPTDTQYF. The DNA of the CDR3 is TGTGCCAGCAGCCCAATGGGACAGGGCCCCACAGATACGCAGTATTTT. Based on the CDR3 plus reference TRBV7-6 and TRBJ2-3, the full variable domain is GAGVSQSPRYKVTKRGQDVALRCDPISGHVSLYWYRQALGQGPEFLTYFNYEAQQDKSGLPNDRFSAERPEGSISTLTIQRTEQRDSAMYRCASSPMGQGPTDTQYFGPGTRLTVL.

For this clone: The identical CDR3 is also encoded by other nucleotide sequences in the sample. The V and J genes are TRBV10-3 and TRBJ2-7; 14 bases are shared with TRBD2. Germline CDR1 reads ENHRY; CDR2 reads SYGVKD. The J segment lost 3 bases and the V segment lost 3 bases, leaving 1 base of the junction unmatched. The CDR3 covers 15 residues. For the CDR3, the DNA is TGTGCCATCAGTGAAGGACTAGCGGGAGGCTACGAGCAGTACTTC. This sequence encodes CAISEGLAGGYEQYF.

The V call is TRBV29-1, the J call TRBJ1-2; D unclear. The CDR3 totals 11 residues. Germline CDR1 is SQVTM and CDR2 is ANQGSEA. Between the trimmed V and J ends, which lost 3 bases and 8 bases, there was a span of 10 bases. The CDR3, as DNA: TGCAGCGTTGACCGGGTAGGGGGCTACACCTTC. Protein sequence: CSVDRVGGYTF.

DNA of the CDR3: TGTGCCAGCAGCTTCAAGCGGGACTCCTACGAGCAGTACTTC. As protein: CASSFKRDSYEQYF. The chain recombines TRBV5-4 with TRBJ2-7; the match to TRBD2 covers 7 bases. The CDR3 spans 14 residues. The germline gives CDR1 SGHNT, CDR2 YYREEE (reference sequence). Trimming removed 2 bases from V and 0 bases from J; junction bases left unmatched: 2.

This sequence joins TRBV2 and TRBJ1-2; no clear D. Trimming stripped 0 bases from V and 5 bases from J, with 7 bases between. Germline CDR1 is SNHLY and CDR2 is FYNNEI. This CDR3 has 13 residues. CDR3 sequence reads: CASSEARRYGYTF. CDR3 DNA sequence: TGTGCCAGCAGTGAAGCGCGTCGATATGGCTACACCTTC.

The CDR3 loop is CASRERQGYEQYF. The CDR3 nucleotides are TGTGCCAGCAGAGAGAGACAGGGCTACGAGCAGTACTTC. This chain joins TRBV6-1 and TRBJ2-7, with 7 bases matching TRBD1. Germline values: CDR1 MNHNS, CDR2 SASEGT. This CDR3 region has 13 residues. The V gene end was trimmed by 6 bases and the J gene end by 3 bases; junction bases not matched to a gene: 5.

The rearrangement links TRBV30 to TRBJ1-3, with D possibly being TRBD1 (5 bases). CDR1 GTSNPN and CDR2 SVGIG come from the germline V gene (reference sequence). The CDR3 is 15 amino acids. The ends were cut back, 2 bases at V and 5 bases at J, with 16 bases in the middle. Here the CDR3 reads CAWSPPQGNRNTIYF. For the CDR3, the DNA is TGTGCCTGGAGTCCTCCGCAGGGAAATAGAAACACCATATATTTT.

The CDR3 loop is CASSLAAAGGPQQFF. In DNA form, the CDR3 reads TGTGCCAGCAGCTTAGCTGCAGCGGGAGGGCCTCAGCAGTTCTTC. The genes are TRBV7-9 and TRBJ2-1, with 10 bases identical to TRBD2. Germline CDR1 is SEHNR and CDR2 is FQNEAQ (reference sequence). V shed 0 bases and J 11 bases; nucleotides not matched to a gene: 7. This CDR3 is built from 15 residues.

The chain joins TRBV5-1 to TRBJ2-2; D possibly uses TRBD1 or TRBD2 (5 bases each). The germline CDR1 and CDR2 sequences are SGHRS and YFSETQ. CDR3 length: 14 amino acids. Trimming left V 7 bases short and J 1 base short, with 11 bases between. This CDR3 is CASHRDGNTGELFF. CDR3 bases: TGCGCCAGCCACCGGGACGGGAACACCGGGGAGCTGTTTTTT.

CDR3 in DNA: TGTGCCAGCAGTATGCCTCTAGCGGGGGCCTGCAAAAAGTTCTTC. This sequence encodes CASSMPLAGACKKFF. J is TRBJ2-1 and V is TRBV6-5; 10 positions agree with TRBD2. Germline trimming cut 5 bases from V and 14 bases from J; bases unmatched to any gene: 15. There are 15 residues in the CDR3. The germline CDR1 and CDR2 sequences are MNHEY and SVGAGI.

The table lists this clone with a few counts. V is TRBV9 and J is TRBJ2-5; 13 bases map to TRBD2. Germline values: CDR1 SGDLS, CDR2 YYNGEE. Losses at the gene ends were 0 bases for V and 5 bases for J; bases not matched to a gene: 4. The CDR3 is 16 residues long. The CDR3 reads CASSVAGLAGAETQYF. The CDR3 DNA follows: TGTGCCAGCAGCGTAGCCGGACTAGCGGGAGCGGAGACCCAGTACTTC.

This chain uses TRBV7-2 with TRBJ2-7, with 15 bases lining up with TRBD2. This CDR3 has 14 amino acids. J was trimmed by 6 bases and V by 7 bases; bases with no gene match: 4. Per the germline V gene, CDR1 is SGHTA and CDR2 is FQGNSA. DNA of the CDR3: TGTGCCAGCAACCAGGGACTAGCGGGAGGCGAGCAGTACTTC. Its protein product is CASNQGLAGGEQYF. Together with reference TRBV7-2 and TRBJ2-7, the CDR3 gives the full variable domain: GAGVSQSPSNKVTEKGKDVELRCDPISGHTALYWYRQSLGQGLEFLIYFQGNSAPDKSGLPSDRFSAERTGGSVSTLTIQRTQQEDSAVYLCASNQGLAGGEQYFGPGTRLTVT.

The chain recombines TRBV5-1 with TRBJ1-1; possibly TRBD1 for D (5 bases). The CDR3 is 15 residues long. Between the trimmed V and J ends, which lost 0 bases and 4 bases, there was a span of 13 bases. The germline V gene encodes CDR1 SGHRS and CDR2 YFSETQ. The CDR3 DNA reads TGCGCCAGCAGCTTGGGCCCAGGGTTGAGCACTGAAGCTTTCTTT. Protein product: CASSLGPGLSTEAFF.

Comment on this clone: Other DNA sequences in the sample encode the same CDR3. V usage is TRBV7-9 and J usage is TRBJ1-6; D not resolved. V dropped 5 bases and J dropped 10 bases, with 12 bases sitting between them. CDR1 is SEHNR, CDR2 FQNEAQ, per germline (reference sequence). This CDR3 comprises 13 residues. Here the CDR3 reads CASSRIRESPLHF. For the CDR3, the DNA is TGTGCCAGCAGCCGTATTAGAGAGTCACCCCTCCACTTT.

This chain links TRBV5-1 with TRBJ1-4, with D possibly being TRBD1 (6 bases). The CDR3 spans 18 residues. V lost 3 bases and J 3 bases, leaving 21 bases between the germline ends. In germline, CDR1 is SGHRS, CDR2 YFSETQ. CDR3 nucleotides: TGCGCCAGCAGCTCCCTGAGTAGGGGGGGCGCACCTAATGAAAAACTGTTTTTT. Amino acids: CASSSLSRGGAPNEKLFF.

This clone occurred a few times. The rearrangement joins TRBV7-3 to TRBJ2-3; TRBD1 matches 9 bases. V trimming: 4 bases; J trimming: 3 bases; junction bases outside the gene matches: 5. CDR1 is SGHTA, CDR2 FQGTGA, per germline. The CDR3 length is 15 residues. The chain's CDR3 is CASSSGDRATDTQYF. CDR3 sequence (DNA): TGTGCCAGCAGCTCGGGGGACAGGGCAACAGATACGCAGTATTTT.

This clone was detected a few times. This chain uses TRBV4-1 with TRBJ1-1; D is unclear. CDR3 size: 14 residues. Germline V gene data show CDR1 as MGHRA and CDR2 as YSYEKL. Trimming removed 2 bases at V and 3 bases at J, with 10 bases between. CDR3 loop: CASSQRTGDTEAFF. In DNA form, the CDR3 reads TGCGCCAGCAGCCAACGGACTGGGGACACTGAAGCTTTCTTT.

The V and J genes are TRBV6-1 and TRBJ1-2, with D possibly matching TRBD1 (5 bases). The CDR3 sequence is 12 residues long. V lost 7 bases to trimming and J lost 5 bases, with 11 bases between them. CDR1 MNHNS and CDR2 SASEGT come from the germline V gene. DNA for the CDR3: TGTGCCAGCACCCAAGGGGAGTATGGCTACACCTTC. Translation: CASTQGEYGYTF.

The gene calls are TRBV5-1 and TRBJ1-1; TRBD1 matches at 8 bases. CDR3 length equals 14 residues. Losses at the gene ends were 3 bases for V and 4 bases for J; bases not matched to a gene: 5. CDR1 and CDR2 (germline): SGHRS, YFSETQ. The CDR3 region has the DNA TGCGCCAGCAGCTCCACTACAGGGGGCACTGAAGCTTTCTTT. Translation: CASSSTTGGTEAFF.

This chain links TRBV5-5 with TRBJ2-5; 7 bases fit TRBD1. This CDR3 is 16 amino acids long. With 1 base clipped from V and 5 bases from J, the junction kept 11 bases outside the gene matches. The germline V gene has CDR1 SGHKS and CDR2 YYEKEE (reference sequence). CDR3 residues: CASSLSGTASGETQYF. Written as DNA, the CDR3 is TGTGCCAGCAGCTTGTCCGGGACAGCCTCGGGGGAGACCCAGTACTTC.

This clone came up many times. The J gene is TRBJ1-6, the V gene TRBV10-1; the D gene is possibly TRBD1 (5 bases). Germline V gene lookup returns CDR1 WNHNN and CDR2 SYGVQD (reference sequence). The V end was cut by 8 bases, the J end by 0 bases, with 14 bases between. This CDR3 is built from 16 residues. DNA for the CDR3: TGCGCCAGCCCCGGCGCGGGGACCTCCTATAATTCACCCCTCCACTTT. This gives the protein CASPGAGTSYNSPLHF.

This clone was counted a single time. The rearrangement uses TRBV2 and TRBJ2-3; D perhaps matches TRBD2 (7 bases). Trimming took 7 bases from V and 6 from J, leaving 14 bases between them. Per germline, CDR1 SNHLY and CDR2 FYNNEI. The CDR3 extends over 13 amino acids. This CDR3 reads CASTRGGGDTQYF. DNA for the CDR3: TGTGCCAGCACCCGGGGAGGGGGGGATACGCAGTATTTT.